This note documents a single T cell receptor beta chain sequence. The data were obtained in a study of blood T cell repertoires in COVID-19. Study as a whole: Some COVID-19 samples were acute and others convalescent; all came from the United States, Italy and Spain.

Original processing methods: Estimated nucleated cell counts came from reference gene primer amplification. Clones were sequenced by immunoSEQ multiplex PCR, and TCRdb holds only the in-frame ones, with some missing. V, J and clone size are those of that table, while D and trimming were read from the DNA. The repertoire holds about 480,000 clones, with roughly 89% as singletons. A Seattle source enrolled patients during active infection and followed them longitudinally. The TCR comes from a man in his late teens or twenties with COVID-19, enrolled during active disease. Source material: peripheral blood.

CDR3 sequence reads: CASSLANTRQETQYF. CDR3 coding DNA: TGTGCCAGCAGCTTAGCGAATACTCGACAAGAGACCCAGTACTTC. The J gene is TRBJ2-5, the V gene TRBV7-9; D is unclear. CDR3 length: 15 residues. Trimming shortened V by 0 bases and J by 2 bases, and 10 bases separated the two germline ends. Per germline, CDR1 SEHNR and CDR2 FQNEAQ (reference sequence).